Shown below are 10 T cell receptor beta chains from a single sample sequenced in a study of CXCR3-negative and CXCR3-positive naive CD8 T cells. With UMI labels, 5' RACE was used to prepare the TRB cDNA libraries. One entry per CDR3 protein, without DNA, is what TCRdb gives after re-calling the 5' RACE reads. The sample data list 45,000 or so distinct CDR3 sequences. Sample: memory CD8+ T cells from blood. All receptors come from a human donor in good health. Some clones in this sample may be carry-over from other donors' samples.

V gene TRBV27 combines with J gene TRBJ2-2. The CDR3 is 13 amino acids. Germline V gene sequence: CDR1 MNHEY, CDR2 SMNVEV (reference sequence). The CDR3 sequence: CASSSVNTGELFF.

The rearrangement uses TRBV6-2 or TRBV6-3 and TRBJ2-1; TCRdb gives TRBD1 as the D gene, but with no DNA this cannot be confirmed. The CDR3 covers 17 residues. Germline V lookup: CDR1 MNHEY, CDR2 SVGEGT. This chain's CDR3 is CASSDRLAGPTYNEQFF.

V and J are TRBV28 and TRBJ2-3; as DNA is missing, the TRBD1 call by TCRdb cannot be tested. The CDR3 runs 16 residues. Germline V lookup: CDR1 MDHEN, CDR2 SYDVKM. CDR3 in amino acids: CASSFPGTGEPDTQYF.

This chain connects TRBV5-1 to TRBJ2-7; the TCRdb call, TRBD1, lacks DNA for checking. CDR1 and CDR2 from the germline V gene are SGHRS and YFSETQ. The CDR3 loop spans 14 amino acids. The CDR3 protein is CASTVQGRSYEQYF.

J is TRBJ2-7 and V is TRBV27; TCRdb lists TRBD1, though no DNA is available to test this call. Germline CDR1 and CDR2: MNHEY and SMNVEV (reference sequence). The CDR3 covers 13 residues. The CDR3 protein is CASSPTGNYEQYF.

This chain uses TRBV7-8 with TRBJ2-7; the D call of TRBD2 rests on TCRdb alone, since no DNA is present to check it. The CDR3 spans 15 residues. Germline V gives CDR1 SGHVS, CDR2 FQNEAQ. CDR3 loop: CASSLGLAGGREQYF.

The chain joins TRBV6-2 or TRBV6-3 to TRBJ2-7. From germline, CDR1 is MNHEY and CDR2 SVGEGT. The CDR3 is 11 amino acids. The CDR3 loop reads CASSYSHEQYF.

The chain employs TRBV11-2 and TRBJ2-3; TCRdb gives TRBD2 as the D gene, but with no DNA this cannot be confirmed. CDR3 length: 17 residues. Germline V gene lookup returns CDR1 SGHAT and CDR2 FQNNGV. CDR3: CASSLRGMAGAEDTQYF. Using reference TRBV11-2 and TRBJ2-3 for the parts outside the CDR3, the full variable domain is EAGVAQSPRYKIIEKRQSVAFWCNPISGHATLYWYQQILGQGPKLLIQFQNNGVVDDSQLPKDRFSAERLKGVDSTLKIQPAKLEDSAVYLCASSLRGMAGAEDTQYFGPGTRLTVL.

The gene calls are TRBV19 and TRBJ1-1; the TCRdb D gene call, TRBD1, has no DNA to confirm it. In germline, CDR1 is LNHDA, CDR2 SQIVND (reference sequence). The length of the CDR3 is 16 residues. This chain's CDR3 is CASSIGFGGRNTEAFF.

The rearrangement uses TRBV10-3 and TRBJ1-1; there is no DNA to check the TCRdb D call of TRBD1. The CDR3 consists of 12 residues. Germline CDR1 and CDR2: ENHRY and SYGVKD. The CDR3 reads CAISEQGAEAFF.